The 20 T cell receptor beta chains presented below share a single source sample, sequenced in a study of T cell changes during pregnancy in multiple sclerosis. Profiling relied on immunoSEQ multiplex PCR, and the TCRdb table lists in-frame clones only, not all of them. The table lists some 64,000 clones, around 90% of them singletons. The input for sequencing was peripheral blood, taken in the first trimester of pregnancy. These receptor sequences come from a female donor in good health, enrolled as a control in a pregnancy study.

This chain joins TRBV7-9 and TRBJ2-5; TRBD1 might be the D (6 bases). V shed 5 bases and J shed 11 bases, with 21 bases lying between them. CDR3 length: 14 amino acids. Germline lookup yields CDR1 SEHNR and CDR2 FQNEAQ (reference sequence). The chain's CDR3 is CASSPPYRQALQYF. Written as DNA, the CDR3 is TGTGCCAGCAGCCCCCCCTATAGACAGGCGTTACAGTACTTC.

V gene TRBV4-2 combines with J gene TRBJ2-1; 9 bases map to TRBD2. V lost 0 bases and J lost 9; bases outside the gene matches: 15. This CDR3 comprises 18 residues. Germline CDR1 reads LGHNA; CDR2 reads YNFKEQ. The CDR3: CASSQDLWGGGASGEQFF. Written as DNA, the CDR3 is TGTGCCAGCAGCCAAGATCTGTGGGGCGGGGGGGCTTCAGGTGAGCAGTTCTTC.

This rearrangement joins TRBV5-1 to TRBJ1-6; tentative D call: TRBD1 (5 bases). CDR1 is SGHRS, CDR2 YFSETQ, per germline. V lost 2 bases and J 3 bases, leaving 6 bases between the germline ends. The CDR3 is 14 residues long. CDR3 sequence reads: CASSFDSYNSPLHF. In DNA form, the CDR3 reads TGCGCCAGCAGCTTCGACAGCTATAATTCACCCCTCCACTTT.

This clone was seen a single time. The chain recombines TRBV7-3 with TRBJ2-3, with 9 bases lining up with TRBD1. Trimming removed 5 bases from V and 0 bases from J; junction bases left unmatched: 6. The CDR3 is made up of 16 amino acids. CDR1 is SGHTA and CDR2 is FQGTGA in the germline V gene. The CDR3 protein is CASSPTGGQSTDTQYF. In nucleotides, the CDR3 is TGTGCCAGCAGCCCCACAGGGGGCCAAAGCACAGATACGCAGTATTTT.

The chain carries TRBV7-2 and TRBJ1-2; 8 bases align to TRBD1. This CDR3 comprises 16 residues. Per germline, CDR1 SGHTA and CDR2 FQGNSA. The V segment lost 1 base and the J segment 7 bases; nucleotides outside the gene matches: 11. The CDR3 DNA reads as TGTGCCAGCAGCTTAGTACAGGGGAGTCAGGGGGCTGGCTACACCTTC. This sequence encodes CASSLVQGSQGAGYTF. Combining the CDR3 with reference TRBV7-2 and TRBJ1-2 gives the whole variable domain GAGVSQSPSNKVTEKGKDVELRCDPISGHTALYWYRQSLGQGLEFLIYFQGNSAPDKSGLPSDRFSAERTGGSVSTLTIQRTQQEDSAVYLCASSLVQGSQGAGYTFGSGTRLTVV.

The V call is TRBV5-1, the J call TRBJ2-1, with 8 bases fitting TRBD2. J lost 7 bases, V lost 2 bases, and 8 bases had no gene match. Germline CDR1 is SGHRS and CDR2 is YFSETQ. The CDR3 contains 15 residues. The CDR3 sequence is CASSFGGAPGNEQFF. The CDR3, as DNA: TGCGCCAGCAGCTTCGGGGGGGCGCCGGGAAATGAGCAGTTCTTC. The full variable domain, rest sourced from reference TRBV5-1 and TRBJ2-1, is KAGVTQTPRYLIKTRGQQVTLSCSPISGHRSVSWYQQTPGQGLQFLFEYFSETQRNKGNFPGRFSGRQFSNSRSEMNVSTLELGDSALYLCASSFGGAPGNEQFFGPGTRLTVL.

This clone was seen just once. Here the CDR3 DNA reads TGCAGCGTTGAAGTGGAGGGGGCAACCTCCTACGAGCAGTACTTC. Its translation is CSVEVEGATSYEQYF. The chain has TRBV29-1 and TRBJ2-7; D possibly corresponds to TRBD1 (7 bases). From germline, CDR1 is SQVTM and CDR2 ANQGSEA. The CDR3 consists of 15 residues. Trimming removed 1 base from V and 0 bases from J, with 13 bases in between.

This chain joins TRBV12-5 and TRBJ1-5; tentatively, D is TRBD1 (5 bases). V was cut by 0 bases and J by 0 bases, with 12 bases left in between. From germline, CDR1 is LGHNT and CDR2 FRNRAP. The CDR3 contains 17 residues. CDR3 protein: CASGLVLQGGSNQPQHF. CDR3 in DNA: TGTGCTAGTGGTTTGGTACTCCAGGGAGGTAGCAATCAGCCCCAGCATTTT.

This chain uses TRBV29-1 with TRBJ1-1, with TRBD1 matching over 8 bases. V lost 5 bases, J lost 6 bases, and 8 bases stayed unmatched. CDR1 and CDR2 (germline): SQVTM, ANQGSEA. CDR3 length: 13 amino acids. In DNA, the CDR3 is TGCAGCGTTACGATGACAGGGGAACCTGAAGCTTTCTTT. Its translation is CSVTMTGEPEAFF. Drawing the rest from reference TRBV29-1 and TRBJ1-1, the complete variable domain is SAVISQKPSRDICQRGTSLTIQCQVDSQVTMMFWYRQQPGQSLTLIATANQGSEATYESGFVIDKFPISRPNLTFSTLTVSNMSPEDSSIYLCSVTMTGEPEAFFGQGTRLTVV.

The sample holds one count of this clone. V is TRBV13 and J is TRBJ1-3; TRBD1 matches at 10 bases. The CDR3 totals 17 residues. Germline-derived CDR1 and CDR2 are PRHDT and FYEKMQ (reference sequence). V lost 5 bases, J lost 3 bases, and 10 bases stayed unmatched. This CDR3 reads CASSPSGTGVFGNTIYF. DNA of the CDR3: TGTGCCAGCAGCCCCTCCGGGACAGGGGTATTTGGAAACACCATATATTTT.

The V call is TRBV5-1, the J call TRBJ1-2, with D maybe TRBD1 (5 bases). The CDR3 extends over 15 amino acids. Trimming removed 4 bases from V and 4 bases from J, with 17 bases in between. Per the germline V gene, CDR1 is SGHRS and CDR2 is YFSETQ. The CDR3 region is CASSPTLGDFYGYTF. For the CDR3, the DNA is TGCGCCAGCAGCCCCACCCTAGGGGATTTCTATGGCTACACCTTC.

Here the CDR3 reads CASSQFTSGGTTDTQYF. The CDR3 bases are TGTGCCAGCAGCCAATTTACTAGCGGGGGGACCACAGATACGCAGTATTTT. The V and J genes are TRBV7-3 and TRBJ2-3; TRBD2 matches 12 bases. V dropped 5 bases and J dropped 2; count of bases not matched to a gene: 8. Germline CDR1 and CDR2: SGHTA and FQGTGA. There are 17 residues in the CDR3.

The chain uses TRBV11-2 and TRBJ1-5; D is perhaps TRBD1 (5 bases). Germline assignment: CDR1 SGHAT and CDR2 FQNNGV. Trimming shortened V by 0 bases and J by 5 bases, and 5 bases separated the two germline ends. The CDR3 has 13 residues. CDR3 coding DNA: TGTGCCAGCAGCTTAGACAGGGATCAGCCCCAGCATTTT. As protein: CASSLDRDQPQHF.

This clone appeared once. This rearrangement joins TRBV30 to TRBJ1-2, with unresolved D. Germline CDR1 GTSNPN, CDR2 SVGIG (reference sequence). There are 13 residues in the CDR3. The V end lost 1 base, the J end lost 1 base, and 7 bases lay between the germline ends. CDR3: CAWSDPINYGYTF. CDR3 nucleotides: TGTGCCTGGAGTGATCCCATTAACTATGGCTACACCTTC.

The V gene is TRBV9, the J gene TRBJ1-2; 7 nucleotides match TRBD1. The CDR3 runs to 17 residues. Unmatched junction bases numbered 18, after V lost 3 bases and J lost 7 bases. Germline CDR1 reads SGDLS; CDR2 reads YYNGEE. CDR3 DNA sequence: TGTGCCAGCAGCGGCCGGGACAGCACTCCTGGGCGGAGTGGCTACACCTTC. It is translated as CASSGRDSTPGRSGYTF.

CDR3 sequence reads: CASSMRAAVGYGYTF. CDR3 DNA: TGTGCCAGTAGTATGCGGGCAGCCGTGGGCTATGGCTACACCTTC. V gene TRBV19 combines with J gene TRBJ1-2, with D unresolved. The ends were cut back, 3 bases at V and 4 bases at J, with 15 bases in the middle. Germline V gives CDR1 LNHDA, CDR2 SQIVND (reference sequence). CDR3 length: 15 amino acids.

The V call is TRBV5-1, the J call TRBJ2-3, with 10 bases that match TRBD2. Trimming cost V 0 bases and J 6 bases; bases outside gene matches: 4. The germline V gene has CDR1 SGHRS and CDR2 YFSETQ. This CDR3 has 15 amino acids. The CDR3 protein is CASSLERGGLDTQYF. In DNA form, the CDR3 reads TGCGCCAGCAGCTTGGAGCGGGGGGGGCTCGATACGCAGTATTTT.

The rearrangement joins TRBV9 to TRBJ1-4; 9 positions match TRBD1. Germline V lookup: CDR1 SGDLS, CDR2 YYNGEE. The CDR3 is 16 amino acids. J was trimmed by 4 bases and V by 2 bases; bases with no gene match: 6. The CDR3 DNA is TGTGCCAGCAGCGTCGGGACAGGGTCTAATAATGAAAAACTGTTTTTT. It specifies CASSVGTGSNNEKLFF.

Notes on this clone: At one boundary the junction diverges from the germline segment, which might be a read error. The chain joins TRBV4-3 to TRBJ1-6; D gene uncertain. The CDR3 sequence is 15 residues long. Germline V gene data show CDR1 as LGHNA and CDR2 as YSLEER. The CDR3 sequence: CASSQDARSNSPPHF. CDR3 nucleotide sequence: TGCGCCAGCAGCCAAGATGCCAGGTCGAATTCACCCCCCCACTTT.

The chain recombines TRBV5-1 with TRBJ1-4; D is uncertain. Germline V gene sequence: CDR1 SGHRS, CDR2 YFSETQ. The CDR3 covers 14 residues. The V gene lost 0 bases and the J gene lost 8 bases, with 11 bases spanning the gap. The chain's CDR3 is CASSLVTVWEKLFF. The CDR3 coding sequence is TGCGCCAGCAGCTTGGTTACAGTGTGGGAAAAACTGTTTTTT.